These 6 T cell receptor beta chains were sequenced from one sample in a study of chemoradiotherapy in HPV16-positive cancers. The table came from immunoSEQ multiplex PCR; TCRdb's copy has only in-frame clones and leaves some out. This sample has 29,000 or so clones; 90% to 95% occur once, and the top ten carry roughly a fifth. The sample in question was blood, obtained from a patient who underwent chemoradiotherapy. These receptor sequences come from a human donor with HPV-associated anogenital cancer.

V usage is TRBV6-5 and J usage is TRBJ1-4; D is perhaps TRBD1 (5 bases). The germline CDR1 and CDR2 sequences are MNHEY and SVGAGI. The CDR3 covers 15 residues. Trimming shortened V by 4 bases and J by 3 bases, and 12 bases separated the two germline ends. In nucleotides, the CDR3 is TGTGCCAGCAGTTCCTCGAGACAGCCTAATGAAAAACTGTTTTTT. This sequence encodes CASSSSRQPNEKLFF.

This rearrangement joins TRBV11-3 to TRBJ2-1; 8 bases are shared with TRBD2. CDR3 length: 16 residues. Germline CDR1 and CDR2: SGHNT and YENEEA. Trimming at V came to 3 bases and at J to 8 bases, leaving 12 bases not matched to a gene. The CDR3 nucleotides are TGTGCCAGCAGCTTGTCTGCGGTAGCGGGGCTCGATGAGCAGTTCTTC. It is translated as CASSLSAVAGLDEQFF.

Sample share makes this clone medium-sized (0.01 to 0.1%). This chain's CDR3 is CASSPGQGRANYGYTF. CDR3 bases: TGTGCCAGCTCACCCGGACAGGGAAGAGCTAACTATGGCTACACCTTC. The chain joins TRBV18 to TRBJ1-2; 8 bases are shared with TRBD1. Germline CDR1 KGHSH, CDR2 LQKENI. Unmatched junction bases numbered 6, after V lost 3 bases and J lost 0 bases. The CDR3 is 16 residues long.

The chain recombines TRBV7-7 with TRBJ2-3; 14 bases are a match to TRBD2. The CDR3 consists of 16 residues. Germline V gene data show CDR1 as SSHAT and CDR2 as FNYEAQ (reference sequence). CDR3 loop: CASSLGLAGGGDTQYF. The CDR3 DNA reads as TGTGCTAGTAGCCTTGGACTAGCGGGGGGAGGAGATACGCAGTATTTT.

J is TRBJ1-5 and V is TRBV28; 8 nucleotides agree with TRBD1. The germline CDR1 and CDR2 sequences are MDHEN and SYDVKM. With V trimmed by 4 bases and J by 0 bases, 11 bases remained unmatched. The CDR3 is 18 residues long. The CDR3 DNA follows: TGTGCCAGCAGTTCCCCGGGACAGGAACTTTATAGCAATCAGCCCCAGCATTTT. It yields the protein CASSSPGQELYSNQPQHF.

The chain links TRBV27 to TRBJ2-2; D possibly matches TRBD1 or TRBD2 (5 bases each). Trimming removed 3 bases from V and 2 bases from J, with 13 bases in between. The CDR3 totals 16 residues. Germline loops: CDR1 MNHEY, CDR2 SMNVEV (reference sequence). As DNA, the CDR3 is TGTGCCAGCAGTTTCGGGACCCTGCTAAACACCGGGGAGCTGTTTTTT. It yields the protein CASSFGTLLNTGELFF.